Listed below are T cell receptor beta chains from one sample, sequenced in a study of T-cell reconstitution after alpha-beta-depleted transplantation in children. TCRdb re-derived calls from the PCR reads in MiXCR, one entry per CDR3 protein. The data hold 200,000 to 250,000 distinct CDR3 sequences, with 8.5% to 10% observed a single time. Sequencing was performed on PBMCs from the stem cell graft donor, taken from the stem cell graft. These receptors were obtained from a human donor who donated a stem cell graft to a child with acute lymphoblastic leukemia. Each CDR3 is given with its conserved first and last residue. Each record gives: J gene, clone size, V gene, D gene, CDR3 protein, CDR3 DNA. A D gene is named only where the DNA matches it firmly. The size field is filled for only some rows; it gives once, few, many or a size class.

TRBJ2-3 | NA | TRBV20-1 | NA | CSARDMGAGPRETDTQYF | TGCAGTGCTAGAGATATGGGGGCAGGACCCCGGGAAACAGATACGCAGTATTTT
TRBJ2-1 | few | TRBV19 | NA | CASSSLQGDEQFF | TGTGCCAGTAGTTCCCTCCAGGGTGATGAGCAGTTCTTC
TRBJ2-3 | NA | TRBV12-3/TRBV12-4 | TRBD2 | CASIVSGGATDTQYF | TGTGCCAGCATCGTGAGCGGGGGGGCGACAGATACGCAGTATTTT
TRBJ2-7 | NA | TRBV7-2 | NA | CASSLVPTKEQYF | TGTGCCAGCAGCTTAGTCCCAACTAAGGAGCAGTACTTC
TRBJ1-1 | NA | TRBV7-8 | TRBD1 | CASSLFRTGKNTEAFF | TGTGCCAGCAGCTTATTTAGGACAGGGAAGAACACTGAAGCTTTCTTT
TRBJ1-1 | many | TRBV6-5 | NA | CASSPQPGNEAFF | TGTGCCAGCAGTCCCCAGCCTGGTAATGAAGCTTTCTTT
TRBJ2-7 | NA | TRBV6-5 | TRBD1 | CASSRDRFLELGDEQYF | TGTGCCAGCAGCAGGGACAGATTCCTTGAACTGGGCGACGAGCAGTACTTC
TRBJ1-1 | NA | TRBV10-1 | TRBD1 | CASREGTADTEAFF | TGCGCCAGCAGGGAGGGGACAGCCGACACTGAAGCTTTCTTT
TRBJ2-2 | many | TRBV3-1 | TRBD2 | CASSPGGLNGELFF | TGTGCCAGCAGCCCCGGGGGGTTAAACGGGGAGCTGTTTTTT
TRBJ1-5 | few | TRBV7-9 | NA | CASSLNEYQPQHF | TGTGCCAGCAGCCTCAACGAATATCAGCCCCAGCATTTT
TRBJ2-2 | many | TRBV27 | NA | CASRPMGYTGELFF | TGTGCCAGCAGACCGATGGGGTACACCGGGGAGCTGTTTTTT
TRBJ2-7 | many | TRBV29-1 | NA | CSVETPLTYEQYF | TGCAGCGTTGAGACACCGCTAACCTACGAGCAGTACTTC
TRBJ2-7 | few | TRBV7-6 | TRBD1 | CASSLLPGQGASYEQYF | TGTGCCAGCAGCTTATTACCGGGACAGGGGGCCTCCTACGAGCAGTACTTC
TRBJ2-7 | NA | TRBV7-8 | NA | CASSLLGGGIVYEQYF | TGTGCCAGCAGCCTCCTCGGAGGGGGCATTGTCTACGAGCAGTACTTC
TRBJ1-5 | few | TRBV12-3/TRBV12-4 | TRBD1 | CATGGGFNQPQHF | TGTGCCACCGGAGGGGGCTTCAATCAGCCCCAGCATTTT
TRBJ2-3 | many | TRBV6-1 | TRBD2 | CASTTSGMADTQYF | TGTGCCAGCACGACTAGCGGGATGGCAGATACGCAGTATTTT
TRBJ2-7 | few | TRBV5-5 | NA | CASSLGPLTTYEQYF | TGTGCCAGCAGCTTGGGGCCTCTGACGACCTACGAGCAGTACTTC
TRBJ1-1 | many | TRBV11-2 | NA | CASSLGRNTEAFF | TGTGCCAGCAGTTTGGGCAGGAACACTGAAGCTTTCTTT
TRBJ1-1 | NA | TRBV6-5 | NA | CASSYSPKNTEAFF | TGTGCCAGCAGTTACTCGCCTAAAAACACTGAAGCTTTCTTT
TRBJ2-1 | few | TRBV5-6 | NA | CASSIAGRYNEQFF | TGTGCCAGCAGCATCGCCGGCAGGTACAATGAGCAGTTCTTC
TRBJ1-5 | few | TRBV29-1 | NA | CSALGEFNQPQHF | TGCAGCGCCCTAGGGGAGTTCAATCAGCCCCAGCATTTT
TRBJ1-2 | NA | TRBV5-1 | NA | CASSLGVPSAGYTF | TGCGCCAGCAGCTTGGGGGTCCCTTCCGCTGGCTACACCTTC
TRBJ2-3 | many | TRBV5-1 | NA | CASSLGVYRSTDTQYF | TGCGCCAGCAGCTTGGGCGTCTACCGAAGCACAGATACGCAGTATTTT
TRBJ2-1 | NA | TRBV5-4 | TRBD2 | CASSPLAGVDNEQFF | TGTGCCAGCAGCCCTCTAGCGGGGGTTGATAATGAGCAGTTCTTC
TRBJ2-2 | many | TRBV5-1 | NA | CASSASPVTGELFF | TGCGCCAGCAGCGCATCCCCAGTCACCGGGGAGCTGTTTTTT
TRBJ1-5 | NA | TRBV18 | TRBD1 | CASSPRTGAVFEQPQHF | TGTGCCAGCTCACCCCGGACAGGGGCGGTTTTCGAACAGCCCCAGCATTTT
TRBJ2-1 | NA | TRBV5-4 | NA | CASSLDQEQFF | TGTGCCAGCAGCTTGGATCAGGAGCAGTTCTTC
TRBJ1-2 | NA | TRBV19 | NA | CAIRSDYGYTF | TGTGCCATAAGGAGCGACTATGGCTACACCTTC
TRBJ1-1 | many | TRBV29-1 | NA | CSVEKQGLEAFF | TGCAGCGTTGAAAAACAGGGTCTTGAAGCTTTCTTT
TRBJ1-1 | many | TRBV20-1 | NA | CSAQGAVAFF | TGCAGTGCGCAAGGGGCGGTAGCTTTCTTT
TRBJ2-3 | many | TRBV29-1 | TRBD2 | CSVTSDLTDTQYF | TGCAGCGTTACTAGCGACCTTACAGATACGCAGTATTTT
TRBJ1-1 | few | TRBV5-5 | TRBD1 | CASTDTGANTEAFF | TGTGCCAGCACCGATACAGGGGCGAACACTGAAGCTTTCTTT
TRBJ2-7 | NA | TRBV20-1 | NA | CSASDVGTSYYEQYF | TGCAGTGCTAGTGATGTAGGGACATCATATTACGAGCAGTACTTC
TRBJ2-1 | NA | TRBV6-1 | TRBD1 | CASRGDRGPNNEQFF | TGTGCCAGCAGGGGCGACAGGGGACCCAACAATGAGCAGTTCTTC
TRBJ2-3 | many | TRBV24-1 | TRBD1 | CATSDSTGGRVSDTQYF | TGTGCCACCAGTGATTCAACAGGGGGTAGGGTATCAGATACGCAGTATTTT
TRBJ1-4 | many | TRBV4-2 | NA | CASSQQGGTNEKLFF | TGTGCCAGCAGCCAGCAGGGTGGAACTAATGAAAAACTGTTTTTT
TRBJ2-5 | NA | TRBV10-3 | NA | CAIGTLETQYF | TGTGCCATCGGGACCCTAGAGACCCAGTACTTC
TRBJ2-1 | NA | TRBV5-1 | NA | CASLLDNEQFF | TGCGCCAGTCTACTAGACAATGAGCAGTTCTTC
TRBJ2-7 | many | TRBV5-5 | NA | CASSSSGLKGEQYF | TGTGCCAGCAGCTCATCAGGACTAAAAGGAGAGCAGTACTTC
TRBJ1-1 | few | TRBV7-2 | NA | CASSSQPKLGAFF | TGTGCCAGCAGCTCCCAGCCCAAGCTCGGAGCTTTCTTT
TRBJ1-1 | many | TRBV27 | NA | CASSLTREGRANTEAFF | TGTGCCAGCAGTTTAACGCGTGAGGGCAGGGCAAACACTGAAGCTTTCTTT
TRBJ1-2 | many | TRBV12-3/TRBV12-4 | NA | CASSFFGYGYTF | TGTGCCAGCAGTTTTTTTGGCTATGGCTACACCTTC
TRBJ2-6 | many | TRBV5-8 | NA | CASSLVAGSGANVLTF | TGTGCCAGCAGCTTGGTGGCGGGCTCTGGGGCCAACGTCCTGACTTTC
TRBJ2-2 | many | TRBV5-1 | TRBD1 | CASSRDRANTGELFF | TGCGCCAGCAGCCGGGACAGGGCGAACACCGGGGAGCTGTTTTTT
TRBJ2-7 | NA | TRBV12-3/TRBV12-4 | TRBD2 | CASSLAAGGIYEQYF | TGTGCCAGCAGTCTGGCAGCGGGGGGAATCTACGAGCAGTACTTC
TRBJ2-7 | NA | TRBV7-2 | NA | CASSSGAGSLGEQYF | TGTGCCAGCAGCTCCGGGGCAGGGAGTTTGGGGGAGCAGTACTTC
TRBJ2-5 | few | TRBV10-1 | NA | CASSEFQGAETQYF | TGCGCCAGCAGTGAGTTCCAGGGAGCAGAGACCCAGTACTTC